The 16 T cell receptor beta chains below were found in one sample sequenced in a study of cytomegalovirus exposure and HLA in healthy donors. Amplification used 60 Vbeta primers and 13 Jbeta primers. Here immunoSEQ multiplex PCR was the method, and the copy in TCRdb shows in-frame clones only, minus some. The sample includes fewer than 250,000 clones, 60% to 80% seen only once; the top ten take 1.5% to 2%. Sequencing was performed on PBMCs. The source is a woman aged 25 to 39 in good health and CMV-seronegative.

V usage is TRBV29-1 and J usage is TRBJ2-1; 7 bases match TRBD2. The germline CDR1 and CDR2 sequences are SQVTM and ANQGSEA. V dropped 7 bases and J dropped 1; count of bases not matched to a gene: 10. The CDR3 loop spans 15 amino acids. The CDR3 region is CSAISGMRSYNEQFF. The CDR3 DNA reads TGCAGCGCGATCAGCGGGATGAGATCCTACAATGAGCAGTTCTTC.

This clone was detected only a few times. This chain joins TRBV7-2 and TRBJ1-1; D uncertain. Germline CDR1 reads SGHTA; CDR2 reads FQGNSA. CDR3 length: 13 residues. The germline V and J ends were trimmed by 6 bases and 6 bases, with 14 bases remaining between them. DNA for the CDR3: TGTGCCAGCAGGGGAGACGGGTTGGCTGAAGCTTTCTTT. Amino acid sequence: CASRGDGLAEAFF.

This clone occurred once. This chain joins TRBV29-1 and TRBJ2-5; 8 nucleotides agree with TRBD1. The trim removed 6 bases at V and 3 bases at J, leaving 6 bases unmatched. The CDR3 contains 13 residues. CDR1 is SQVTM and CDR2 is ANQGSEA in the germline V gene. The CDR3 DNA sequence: TGCAGCGTAGATCTACAGGGGGAAGAGACCCAGTACTTC. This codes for CSVDLQGEETQYF. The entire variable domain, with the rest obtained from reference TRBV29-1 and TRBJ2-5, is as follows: SAVISQKPSRDICQRGTSLTIQCQVDSQVTMMFWYRQQPGQSLTLIATANQGSEATYESGFVIDKFPISRPNLTFSTLTVSNMSPEDSSIYLCSVDLQGEETQYFGPGTRLLVL.

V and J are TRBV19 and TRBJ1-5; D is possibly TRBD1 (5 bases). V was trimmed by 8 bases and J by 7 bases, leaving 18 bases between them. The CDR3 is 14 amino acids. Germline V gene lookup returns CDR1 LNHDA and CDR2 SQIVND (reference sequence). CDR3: CASAQGNVQQPQHF. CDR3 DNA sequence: TGTGCCAGTGCTCAGGGAAACGTGCAGCAGCCCCAGCATTTT.

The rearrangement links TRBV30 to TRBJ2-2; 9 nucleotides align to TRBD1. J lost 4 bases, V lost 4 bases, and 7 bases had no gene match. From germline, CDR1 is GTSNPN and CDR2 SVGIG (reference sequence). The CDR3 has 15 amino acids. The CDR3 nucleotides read TGTGCCTGGATACCCGGGACAGGGATCACCGGGGAGCTGTTTTTT. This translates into CAWIPGTGITGELFF.

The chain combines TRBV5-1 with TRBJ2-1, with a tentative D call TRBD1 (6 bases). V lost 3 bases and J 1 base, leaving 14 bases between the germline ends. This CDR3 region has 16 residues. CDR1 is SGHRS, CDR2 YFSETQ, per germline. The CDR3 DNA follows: TGCGCCAGCAGCTCCCAGGTCACAGGGTCCTACAATGAGCAGTTCTTC. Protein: CASSSQVTGSYNEQFF.

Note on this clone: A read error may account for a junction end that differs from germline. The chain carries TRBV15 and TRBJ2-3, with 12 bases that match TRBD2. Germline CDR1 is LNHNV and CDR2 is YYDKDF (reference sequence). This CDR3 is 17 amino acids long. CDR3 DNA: TGTGTCACCAGCAGGGACAGGACTAGCGGGATTTCAGATACGCAGTATTTT. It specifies CVTSRDRTSGISDTQYF.

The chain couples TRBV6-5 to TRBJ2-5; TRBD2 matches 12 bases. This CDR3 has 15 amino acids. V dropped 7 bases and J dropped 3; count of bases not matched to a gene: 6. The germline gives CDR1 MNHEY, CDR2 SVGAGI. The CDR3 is CASTPGLAGKETQYF. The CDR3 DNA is TGTGCCAGCACCCCAGGACTAGCGGGGAAAGAGACCCAGTACTTC.

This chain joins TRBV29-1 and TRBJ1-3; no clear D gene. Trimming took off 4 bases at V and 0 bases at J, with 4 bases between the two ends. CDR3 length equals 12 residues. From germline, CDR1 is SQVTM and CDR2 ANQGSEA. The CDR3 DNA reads TGCAGCGTTGTTTACTCTGGAAACACCATATATTTT. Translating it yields CSVVYSGNTIYF.

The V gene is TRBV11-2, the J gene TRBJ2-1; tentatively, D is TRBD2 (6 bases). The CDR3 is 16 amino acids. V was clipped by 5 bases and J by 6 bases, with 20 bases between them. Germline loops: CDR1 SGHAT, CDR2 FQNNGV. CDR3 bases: TGTGCCAGCAGCGGGTTTCGAGTGGGGGGACGCAATGAGCAGTTCTTC. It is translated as CASSGFRVGGRNEQFF.

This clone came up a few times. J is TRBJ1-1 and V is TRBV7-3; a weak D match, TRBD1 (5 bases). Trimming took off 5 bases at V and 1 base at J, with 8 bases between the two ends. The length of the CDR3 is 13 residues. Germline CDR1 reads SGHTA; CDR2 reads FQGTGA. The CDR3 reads CASSVQENTEAFF. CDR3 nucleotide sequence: TGTGCCAGCAGCGTACAGGAGAACACTGAAGCTTTCTTT.

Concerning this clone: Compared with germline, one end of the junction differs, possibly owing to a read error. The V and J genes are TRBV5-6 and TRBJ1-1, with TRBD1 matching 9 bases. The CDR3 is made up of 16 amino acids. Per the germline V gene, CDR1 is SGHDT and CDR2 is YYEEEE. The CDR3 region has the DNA TGTGCCAGCACCGCACGACTACGGGACAGGGTCACTGAAGCTTTATTT. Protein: CASTARLRDRVTEALF.

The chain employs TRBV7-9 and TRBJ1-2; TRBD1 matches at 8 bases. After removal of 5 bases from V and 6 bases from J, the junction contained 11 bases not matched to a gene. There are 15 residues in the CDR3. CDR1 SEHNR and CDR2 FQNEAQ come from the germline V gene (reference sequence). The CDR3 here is CASSAWAHRGNGYTF. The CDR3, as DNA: TGTGCCAGCAGCGCTTGGGCCCACAGGGGGAATGGCTACACCTTC.

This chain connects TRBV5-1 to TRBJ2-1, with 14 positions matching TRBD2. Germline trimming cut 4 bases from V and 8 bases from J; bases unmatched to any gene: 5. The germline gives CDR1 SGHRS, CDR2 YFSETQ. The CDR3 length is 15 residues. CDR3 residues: CASSPGTSGSYEQFF. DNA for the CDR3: TGCGCCAGCAGCCCAGGGACTAGCGGGAGCTATGAGCAGTTCTTC.

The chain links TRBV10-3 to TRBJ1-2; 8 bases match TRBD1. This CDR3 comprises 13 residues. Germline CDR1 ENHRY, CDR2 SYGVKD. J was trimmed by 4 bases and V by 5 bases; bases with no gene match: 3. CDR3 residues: CAISNTGGYGYTF. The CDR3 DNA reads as TGTGCCATCAGTAACACAGGGGGCTATGGCTACACCTTC.

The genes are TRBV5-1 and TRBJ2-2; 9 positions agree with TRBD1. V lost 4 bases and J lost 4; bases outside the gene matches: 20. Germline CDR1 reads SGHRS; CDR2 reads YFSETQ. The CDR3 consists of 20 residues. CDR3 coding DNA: TGCGCCAGCAGCCCCCCACCGGGACAGGGTAGGCGTTCGGTCACCGGGGAGCTGTTTTTT. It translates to CASSPPPGQGRRSVTGELFF.